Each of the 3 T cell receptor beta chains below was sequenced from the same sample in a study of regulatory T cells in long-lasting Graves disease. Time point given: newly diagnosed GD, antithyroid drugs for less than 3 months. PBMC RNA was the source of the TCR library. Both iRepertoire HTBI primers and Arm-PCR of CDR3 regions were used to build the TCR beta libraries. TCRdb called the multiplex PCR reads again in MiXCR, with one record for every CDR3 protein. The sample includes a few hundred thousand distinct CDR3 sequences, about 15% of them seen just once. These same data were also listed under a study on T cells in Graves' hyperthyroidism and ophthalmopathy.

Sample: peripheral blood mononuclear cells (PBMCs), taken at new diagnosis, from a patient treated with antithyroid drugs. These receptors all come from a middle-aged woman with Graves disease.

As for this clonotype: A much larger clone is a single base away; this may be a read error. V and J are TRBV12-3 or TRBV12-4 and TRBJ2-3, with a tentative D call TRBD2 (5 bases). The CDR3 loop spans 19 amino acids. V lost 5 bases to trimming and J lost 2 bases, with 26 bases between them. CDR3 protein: CASSKGPADRFKFTDTQYF. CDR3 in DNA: TGTGCCAGCAGTAAAGGACCAGCGGACCGATTTAAGTTCACAGATACGCAGTATTTT.

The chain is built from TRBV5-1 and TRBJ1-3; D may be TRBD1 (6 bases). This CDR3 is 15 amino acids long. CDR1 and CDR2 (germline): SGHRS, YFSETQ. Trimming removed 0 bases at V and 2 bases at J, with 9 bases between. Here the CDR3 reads CASSLAGGTGNTIYF. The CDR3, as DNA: TGCGCCAGCAGCTTGGCCGGGGGCACTGGAAACACCATATATTTT.

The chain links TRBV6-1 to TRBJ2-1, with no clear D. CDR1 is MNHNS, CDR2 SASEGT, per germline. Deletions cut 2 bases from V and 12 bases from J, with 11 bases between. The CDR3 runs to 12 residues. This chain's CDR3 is CASSEWGSWQFF. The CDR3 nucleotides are TGTGCCAGCAGTGAATGGGGTAGCTGGCAGTTCTTC.